The entry below describes one TCR beta chain. Its antigen remains unknown. These data come from a study of blood T cells in healthy people across ages. Notes on the study in general: Naive and antigen-experienced cells were not separated, limiting conclusive comparison.

The V gene lost 6 bases and the J gene lost 5 bases, with 12 bases spanning the gap. The germline CDR1 and CDR2 sequences are KGHDR and SFDVKD. The CDR3 consists of 13 residues. A second PCR of about 7 to 12 cycles used a sample-barcoded 5' primer and a J-beta primer mix. From the 5' RACE reads, TCRdb called clonotypes with MiXCR, one entry per CDR3 protein. This sample carries around 1,000,000 distinct CDR3 sequences, approximately 26% of them seen once, and the ten largest clones take less than 0.75%. This sample also belongs to another study, concerning T cells of mothers and their children. That paper notes: Whatever RNA was extracted went entirely into cDNA synthesis, at about 1.5 ug per 15 ul.

V and J are TRBV24-1 and TRBJ1-1; tentative D call: TRBD1 (6 bases). Sequenced material: blood. This sequence was found in a girl aged 2-15 years in good health. The CDR3 loop reads CATSYREGTEAFF. The CDR3, as DNA: TGTGCCACCAGTTACAGGGAGGGGACTGAAGCTTTCTTT.